This T cell receptor (beta chain) appears in the sequencing data of a study of blood T cell repertoires in COVID-19. Turning to the study itself: Italy, Spain and the United States were the sources of the convalescent and acute COVID-19 samples. PBMCs, B-cell-depleted T cells, or T cells were the source of the cDNA or gDNA that made up the material.

In the original processing: Amplification of reference gene primers provided the estimated nucleated cell counts. The repertoire was sequenced with immunoSEQ multiplex PCR; TCRdb's copy has only in-frame clones and lacks some. From that table come the V and J calls and clone size; the DNA was used to work out D and trimming. The sample holds about 190,000 clones, approximately 80% seen once. Sequenced: peripheral blood. This TCR was sampled from a woman between 50 and 59 years old with acute or convalescent COVID-19.

CDR3 residues: CASSLGSSRREQYF. The DNA of the CDR3 is TGTGCCAGCAGCTTGGGGAGTAGTCGCCGCGAGCAGTACTTC. This chain joins TRBV11-2 and TRBJ2-7; D is perhaps TRBD2 (5 bases). V was shortened by 3 bases and J by 6 bases, with 15 bases between the two germline ends. Germline values: CDR1 SGHAT, CDR2 FQNNGV. The CDR3 runs to 14 residues.